The entry that follows covers one T cell receptor (beta chain) sequence. Antigen unknown. The data derive from a study of CD8+CD57+ T cells in acquired aplastic anemia. About the study: The mean DNA yield obtained from sorted CD4+ and CD8+ cells came to roughly 3.4 ug. Healthy donors gave about 10.8 million reads on average for CD4+ cells. Findings and limits, study-wide: Researchers report that twenty-nine CD8+ CDR3 sequences appeared in both patients and controls. A significant difference in CD8+ Simpson's diversity between patients and controls was not found.

TCR beta VDJ and CDR3 were profiled, and genomic DNA was the template. TCRdb processed the reads anew with MiXCR; each CDR3 protein has one entry. This sample has approximately 99,000 distinct CDR3 sequences, with roughly 51% found just once. CDR1 and CDR2 from the germline V gene are ENHRY and SYGVKD. This CDR3 has 13 amino acids. Trimming left V 4 bases short and J 3 bases short, with 10 bases between. Sample: sorted CD4+, CD8+, or CD8+CD57+ T cells (not recorded which) from PBMCs. The J gene is TRBJ2-7, the V gene TRBV10-3, with D possibly matching TRBD1 (5 bases). The clonotype was recovered from a human donor in good health, serving as a control. DNA of the CDR3: TGTGCCATCAGTGCACAAGGGGACTACGAGCAGTACGTC. Its protein product is CAISAQGDYEQYV.